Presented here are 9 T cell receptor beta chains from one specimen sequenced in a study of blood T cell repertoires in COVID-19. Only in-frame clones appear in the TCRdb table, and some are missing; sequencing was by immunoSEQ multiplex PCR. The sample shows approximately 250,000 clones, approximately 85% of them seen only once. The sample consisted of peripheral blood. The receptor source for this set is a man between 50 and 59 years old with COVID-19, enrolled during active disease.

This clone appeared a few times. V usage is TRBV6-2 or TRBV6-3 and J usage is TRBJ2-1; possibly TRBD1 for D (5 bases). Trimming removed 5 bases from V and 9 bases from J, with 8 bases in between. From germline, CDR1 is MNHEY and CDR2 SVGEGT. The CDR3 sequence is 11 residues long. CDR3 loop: CASSQGFEQFF. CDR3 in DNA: TGTGCCAGCAGTCAGGGTTTTGAGCAGTTCTTC.

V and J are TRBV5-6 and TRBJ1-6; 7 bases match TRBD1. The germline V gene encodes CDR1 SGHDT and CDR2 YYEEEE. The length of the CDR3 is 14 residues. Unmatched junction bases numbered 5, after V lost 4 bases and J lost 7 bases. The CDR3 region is CASSVTGVNSPLHF. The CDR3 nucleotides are TGTGCCAGCAGCGTAACAGGGGTCAATTCACCCCTCCACTTT.

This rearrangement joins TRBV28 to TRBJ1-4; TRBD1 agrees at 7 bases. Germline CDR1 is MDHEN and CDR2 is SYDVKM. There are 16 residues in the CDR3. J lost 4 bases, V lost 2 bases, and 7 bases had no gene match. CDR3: CASSLANRGRNEKLFF. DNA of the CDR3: TGTGCCAGCAGTTTAGCCAACAGGGGCCGTAATGAAAAACTGTTTTTT.

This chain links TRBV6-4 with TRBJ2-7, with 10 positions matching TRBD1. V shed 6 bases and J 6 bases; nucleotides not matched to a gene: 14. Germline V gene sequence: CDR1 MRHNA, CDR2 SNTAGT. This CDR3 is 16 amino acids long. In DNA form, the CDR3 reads TGTGCCAGCAGCCAAACCGGGACAGGGGATTTTGGCGAGCAGTACTTC. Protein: CASSQTGTGDFGEQYF.

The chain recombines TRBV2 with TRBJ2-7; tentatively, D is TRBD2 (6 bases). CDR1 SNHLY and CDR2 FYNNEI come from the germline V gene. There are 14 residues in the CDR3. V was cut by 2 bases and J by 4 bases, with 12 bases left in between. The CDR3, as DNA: TGTGCCAGCAGTGAATTGGCAGGACTATACGAGCAGTACTTC. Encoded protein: CASSELAGLYEQYF.

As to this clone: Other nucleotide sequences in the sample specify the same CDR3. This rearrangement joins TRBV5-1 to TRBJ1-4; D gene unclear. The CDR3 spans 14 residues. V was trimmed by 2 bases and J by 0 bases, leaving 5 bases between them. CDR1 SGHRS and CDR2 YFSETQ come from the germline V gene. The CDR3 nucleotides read TGCGCCAGCAGCTTTGCAGCAACTAATGAAAAACTGTTTTTT. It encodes CASSFAATNEKLFF. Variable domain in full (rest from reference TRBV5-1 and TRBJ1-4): KAGVTQTPRYLIKTRGQQVTLSCSPISGHRSVSWYQQTPGQGLQFLFEYFSETQRNKGNFPGRFSGRQFSNSRSEMNVSTLELGDSALYLCASSFAATNEKLFFGSGTQLSVL.

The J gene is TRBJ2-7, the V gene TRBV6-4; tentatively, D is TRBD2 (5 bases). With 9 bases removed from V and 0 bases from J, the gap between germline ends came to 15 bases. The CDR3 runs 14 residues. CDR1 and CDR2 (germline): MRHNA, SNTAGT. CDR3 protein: CARYGLLFSYEQYF. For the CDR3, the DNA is TGTGCCAGGTACGGACTGCTTTTCTCCTACGAGCAGTACTTC.

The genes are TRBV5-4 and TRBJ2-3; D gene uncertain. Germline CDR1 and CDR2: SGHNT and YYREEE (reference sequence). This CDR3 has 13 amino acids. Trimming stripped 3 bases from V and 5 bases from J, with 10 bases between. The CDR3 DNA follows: TGTGCCAGCAGCTATGAACCAGAAGATACGCAGTATTTT. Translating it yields CASSYEPEDTQYF.

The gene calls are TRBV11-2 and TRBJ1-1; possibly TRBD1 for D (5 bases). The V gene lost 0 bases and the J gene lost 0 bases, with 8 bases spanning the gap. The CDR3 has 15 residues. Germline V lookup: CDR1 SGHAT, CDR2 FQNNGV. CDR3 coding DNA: TGTGCCAGCAGCTTAGATGCAGGGATGAACACTGAAGCTTTCTTT. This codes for CASSLDAGMNTEAFF.